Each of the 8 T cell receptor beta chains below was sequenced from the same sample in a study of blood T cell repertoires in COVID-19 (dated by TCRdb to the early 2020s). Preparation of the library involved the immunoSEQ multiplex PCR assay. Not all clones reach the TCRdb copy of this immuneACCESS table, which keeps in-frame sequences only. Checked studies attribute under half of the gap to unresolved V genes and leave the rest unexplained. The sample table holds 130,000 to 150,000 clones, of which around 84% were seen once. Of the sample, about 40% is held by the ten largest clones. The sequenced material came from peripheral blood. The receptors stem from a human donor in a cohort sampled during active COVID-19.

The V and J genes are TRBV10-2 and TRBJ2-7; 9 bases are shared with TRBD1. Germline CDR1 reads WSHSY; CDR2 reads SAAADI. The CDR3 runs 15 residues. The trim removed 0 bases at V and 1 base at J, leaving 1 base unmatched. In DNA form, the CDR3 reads TGCGCCAGCAGTGAGTCAGGGACAGGGTCCTACGAGCAGTACTTC. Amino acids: CASSESGTGSYEQYF.

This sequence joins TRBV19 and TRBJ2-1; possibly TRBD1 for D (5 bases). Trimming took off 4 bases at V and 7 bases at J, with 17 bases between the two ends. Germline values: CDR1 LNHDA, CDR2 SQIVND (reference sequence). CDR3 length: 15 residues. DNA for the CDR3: TGTGCCAGTAGTACCACCCCGCAGGGCCCAAATGAGCAGTTCTTC. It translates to CASSTTPQGPNEQFF.

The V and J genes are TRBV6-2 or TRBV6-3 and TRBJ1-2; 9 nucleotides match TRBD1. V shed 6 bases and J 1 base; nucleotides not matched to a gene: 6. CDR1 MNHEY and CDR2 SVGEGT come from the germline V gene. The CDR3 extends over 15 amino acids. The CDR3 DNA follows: TGTGCCAGCAGCCTCGGGACAGGGTTTAACTATGGCTACACCTTC. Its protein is CASSLGTGFNYGYTF.

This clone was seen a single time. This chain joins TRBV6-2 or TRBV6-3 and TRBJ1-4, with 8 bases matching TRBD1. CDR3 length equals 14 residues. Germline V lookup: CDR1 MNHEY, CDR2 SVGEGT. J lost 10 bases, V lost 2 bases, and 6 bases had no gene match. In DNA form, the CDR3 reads TGTGCCAGCAGTTACGACAGGGGCAACGGAAAACTGTTTTTT. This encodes CASSYDRGNGKLFF.

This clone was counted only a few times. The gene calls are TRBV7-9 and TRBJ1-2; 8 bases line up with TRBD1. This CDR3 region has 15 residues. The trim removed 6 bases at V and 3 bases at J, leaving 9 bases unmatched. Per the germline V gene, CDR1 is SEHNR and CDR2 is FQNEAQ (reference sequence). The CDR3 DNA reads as TGTGCCAGCAGTTCCCGGGACAGGACCTACTATGGCTACACCTTC. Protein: CASSSRDRTYYGYTF. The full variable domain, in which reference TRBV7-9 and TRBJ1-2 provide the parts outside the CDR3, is DTGVSQNPRHKITKRGQNVTFRCDPISEHNRLYWYRQTLGQGPEFLTYFQNEAQLEKSRLLSDRFSAERPKGSFSTLEIQRTEQGDSAMYLCASSSRDRTYYGYTFGSGTRLTVV.

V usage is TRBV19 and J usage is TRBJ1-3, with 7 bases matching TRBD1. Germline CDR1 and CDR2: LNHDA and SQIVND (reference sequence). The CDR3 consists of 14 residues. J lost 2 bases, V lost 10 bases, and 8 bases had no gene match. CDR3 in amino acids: CATGSGTAGNTIYF. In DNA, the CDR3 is TGTGCCACGGGTTCCGGGACAGCTGGAAACACCATATATTTT.

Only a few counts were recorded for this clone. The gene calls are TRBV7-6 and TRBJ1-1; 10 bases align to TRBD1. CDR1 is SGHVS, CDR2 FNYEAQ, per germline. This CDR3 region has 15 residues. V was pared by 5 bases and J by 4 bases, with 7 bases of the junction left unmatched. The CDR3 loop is CASSPRQGASTEAFF. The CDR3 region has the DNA TGTGCCAGCAGCCCCCGACAGGGGGCGAGCACTGAAGCTTTCTTT.

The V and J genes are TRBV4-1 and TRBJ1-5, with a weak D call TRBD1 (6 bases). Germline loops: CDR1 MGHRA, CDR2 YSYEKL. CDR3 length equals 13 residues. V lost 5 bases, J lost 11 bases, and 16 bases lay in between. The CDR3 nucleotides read TGCGCCAGCAGCTCCCAAAGGACAGCAACCCAGCATTTT. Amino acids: CASSSQRTATQHF.